This T cell receptor (beta chain) is from a study of control samples from healthy donors and cancer patients. Repertoires were generated with immunoSEQ multiplex PCR, while TCRdb's copy carries only in-frame clones and drops some. The data show approximately 100,000 clones, about 89% seen once. The V and J ends lost 7 bases and 7 bases respectively, with 16 bases between them. Per germline, CDR1 MNHEY and CDR2 SVGAGI. CDR3 length: 13 residues. Sequencing was carried out using blood. This clonotype was sampled from a man aged 25-45 years in good health. This rearrangement joins TRBV6-5 to TRBJ2-5; tentatively, D is TRBD1 or TRBD2 (6 bases each). The CDR3 loop reads CASNGGRMGTQYF. The CDR3 DNA is TGTGCCAGCAACGGGGGCAGGATGGGGACCCAGTACTTC.